Listed below are T cell receptor beta chains from one sample, sequenced in a study of human T cells and chemical hapten exposure. TCRdb analysed the RACE reads with MiXCR anew, one entry per CDR3 protein. Here the sample spans about 69,000 distinct CDR3 sequences, approximately 10% being singletons. The sample was whole blood, taken in connection with sensitization to the hapten diphenylcyclopropenone (DPC). The source is a woman between 45 and 65 years old with alopecia areata. Some clones in this sample may be carry-over from other donors' samples. Each CDR3 is given with its conserved first and last residue. The D gene is left open where the match is weak. Rows may omit the clone size; those that give it use once, few, many or a size class.

D: NA
V: TRBV20-1
size: few
J: TRBJ2-3
DNA: TGCAGTGCTCTTCCGGGAGTCGTAGGCACAGATACGCAGTATTTT
CDR3: CSALPGVVGTDTQYF

D: TRBD2
V: TRBV11-2
size: many
J: TRBJ2-1
DNA: TGTGCCAGCAGATCTCTAGCGGACCGCTACAATGAGCAGTTCTTC
CDR3: CASRSLADRYNEQFF

D: NA
V: TRBV4-1
size: many
J: TRBJ1-5
DNA: TGCGCCAGCAGCCAAGGGGGATATCAGCCCCAGCATTTT
CDR3: CASSQGGYQPQHF

D: TRBD2
V: TRBV29-1
size: many
J: TRBJ2-5
DNA: TGCAGCGTTGTACCGGGAGGAGAGACCCAGTACTTC
CDR3: CSVVPGGETQYF

D: TRBD2
V: TRBV7-7
size: many
J: TRBJ2-1
DNA: TGTGCCAGCAGCTTAGGGACTAGCTCCTACAATGAGCAGTTCTTC
CDR3: CASSLGTSSYNEQFF

D: NA
V: TRBV7-6
size: NA
J: TRBJ1-5
DNA: TGTGCCAGCAGCTCGAATCCGGGGCCCCAGCATTTT
CDR3: CASSSNPGPQHF

D: TRBD1
V: TRBV25-1
size: many
J: TRBJ1-1
DNA: TGTGCCAGCAGTGAGTTAGGACAGGGGAGGACTGAAGCTTTCTTT
CDR3: CASSELGQGRTEAFF

D: NA
V: TRBV21-1
size: few
J: TRBJ2-1
DNA: TGTGCCAGCAGCGCCGGGACTAGCGGGCCGTGCTCCTACAATGAGCAGTTCTTC
CDR3: CASSAGTSGPCSYNEQFF

D: NA
V: TRBV9
size: many
J: TRBJ2-6
DNA: TGTGCCAGCAGCGTAGCGTCTGGGGCCAACGTCCTGACTTTC
CDR3: CASSVASGANVLTF

D: TRBD1
V: TRBV13
size: NA
J: TRBJ1-6
DNA: TGTGCCAGCAGCTTACAGACTGTGACAGGGATGGATTCACCCCTCCACTTT
CDR3: CASSLQTVTGMDSPLHF

D: NA
V: TRBV11-2
size: many
J: TRBJ2-1
DNA: TGTGCCAGCAGCTTATCGGGAACCTACAATGAGCAGTTCTTC
CDR3: CASSLSGTYNEQFF

D: NA
V: TRBV6-5
size: many
J: TRBJ2-5
DNA: TGTGCCAGCAGCCTTTACGGCGGAGAGACCCAGTACTTC
CDR3: CASSLYGGETQYF

D: TRBD1
V: TRBV7-2
size: NA
J: TRBJ2-7
DNA: TGTGCCAGCAGCTCCCAGGGGGCAGGCGAGCAGTACTTC
CDR3: CASSSQGAGEQYF

D: TRBD1
V: TRBV9
size: NA
J: TRBJ2-5
DNA: TGTGCCAGCAGCGCCGGACAGGGGTCGGAGACCCAGTACTTC
CDR3: CASSAGQGSETQYF

D: NA
V: TRBV30
size: many
J: TRBJ1-5
DNA: TGTGCCTGGAGTGCCCCCCAGGGGAATCAGCCCCAGCATTTT
CDR3: CAWSAPQGNQPQHF

D: NA
V: TRBV9
size: many
J: TRBJ1-5
DNA: TGTGCCAGCAGCAAAGGGGTCAATAGCAATCAGCCCCAGCATTTT
CDR3: CASSKGVNSNQPQHF

D: NA
V: TRBV29-1
size: few
J: TRBJ2-1
DNA: TGCAGCGTCGCACTTGGGGCGTACAATGAGCAGTTCTTC
CDR3: CSVALGAYNEQFF

D: TRBD2
V: TRBV11-2
size: many
J: TRBJ2-7
DNA: TGTGCCAGCCGCCTTTGGGAGCGGGAGGGTTACGAGCAGTACTTC
CDR3: CASRLWEREGYEQYF

D: TRBD1
V: TRBV28
size: few
J: TRBJ2-7
DNA: TGTGCCGGGGGGACAGGGATCCACGAGCAGTACTTC
CDR3: CAGGTGIHEQYF

D: NA
V: TRBV19
size: NA
J: TRBJ1-4
DNA: TGTGCCAGTAGTAGACGGGACACTAATGAAAAACTGTTTTTT
CDR3: CASSRRDTNEKLFF